This TCR beta chain was recorded in a study of shared clonotypes between healthy human individuals. The CDR3 loop spans 14 amino acids. CDR1 is SGHTS, CDR2 YDEGEE, per germline. V was clipped by 5 bases and J by 5 bases; unmatched bases: 4. This table comes from immunoSEQ multiplex PCR, and its TCRdb copy is limited to in-frame clones, with some not included. The sample carries roughly 2.5 million clones, around 94% recorded once. Sequencing was carried out using naive CD4+ T cells sorted from blood. The subset is: CD45RA+ positively selected. This rearrangement joins TRBV5-8 to TRBJ2-3; 11 bases align to TRBD1. The TCR was taken from a man aged 18-30 years in good health. The CDR3 sequence is CASRTGQGVDTQYF. CDR3 coding DNA: TGTGCCAGCAGAACGGGACAGGGGGTAGATACGCAGTATTTT.